This T cell receptor (beta chain) was observed in a study of T cells in Graves' hyperthyroidism and ophthalmopathy. Germline CDR1 and CDR2: MDHEN and SYDVKM. V lost 3 bases and J lost 3; bases outside the gene matches: 3. The CDR3 has 15 residues. Notes on this clonotype: The antigen remains undetermined.

There were TCR beta CDR3 regions amplified from RNA transcripts. HTBI primers were used for first-round RT-PCR of the TCR CDR3. Via MiXCR, TCRdb re-called the multiplex PCR reads, giving one row per CDR3 protein. The table lists roughly 570,000 distinct CDR3 sequences, just over 45% of them singletons, with 15% to 20% in the top ten. Study results and caveats: Ophthalmopathy onset followed model prediction by a median around 6.6 months. Most clonotypes expanded in the thyroid (above 0.001) were also present in blood.

The gene calls are TRBV28 and TRBJ2-2; 8 positions match TRBD2. This TCR was recovered from an adult woman with Graves' disease, either hyperthyroidism or ophthalmopathy (not recorded which). The sample consisted of peripheral blood or thyroid tissue (not recorded which). For the CDR3, the DNA is TGTGCCAGCAGTTTGAACGGGGGGGACACCGGGGAGCTGTTTTTT. Protein product: CASSLNGGDTGELFF.